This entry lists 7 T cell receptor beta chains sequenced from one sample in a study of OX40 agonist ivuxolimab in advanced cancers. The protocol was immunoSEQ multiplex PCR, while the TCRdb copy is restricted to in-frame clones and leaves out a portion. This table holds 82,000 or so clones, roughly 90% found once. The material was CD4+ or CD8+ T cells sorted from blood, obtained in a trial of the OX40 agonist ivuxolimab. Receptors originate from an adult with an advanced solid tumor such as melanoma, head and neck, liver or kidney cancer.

DNA for the CDR3: TGTGCCAGCAGCACAGGGTTAGAGCAGTACTTC. It translates to CASSTGLEQYF. The V and J genes are TRBV7-9 and TRBJ2-7; maybe TRBD1 (6 bases). In germline, CDR1 is SEHNR, CDR2 FQNEAQ (reference sequence). This CDR3 is built from 11 residues. The V end lost 5 bases, the J end lost 7 bases, and 9 bases lay between the germline ends.

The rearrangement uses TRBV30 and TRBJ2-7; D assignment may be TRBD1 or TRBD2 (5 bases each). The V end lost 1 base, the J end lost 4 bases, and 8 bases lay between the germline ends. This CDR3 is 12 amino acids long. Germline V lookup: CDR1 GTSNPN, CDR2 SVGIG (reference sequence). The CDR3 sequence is CAWSAGPYEQYF. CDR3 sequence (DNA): TGTGCCTGGAGTGCGGGACCATACGAGCAGTACTTC.

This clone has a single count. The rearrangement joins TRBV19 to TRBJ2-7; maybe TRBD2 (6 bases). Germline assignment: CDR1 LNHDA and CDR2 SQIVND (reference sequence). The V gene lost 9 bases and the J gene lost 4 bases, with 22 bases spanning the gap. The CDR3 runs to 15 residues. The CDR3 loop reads CASQPGGSGVYEQYF. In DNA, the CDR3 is TGTGCCAGCCAACCCGGGGGTAGCGGAGTTTACGAGCAGTACTTC.

CDR3 protein: CASSRNEVSYEQYF. In DNA form, the CDR3 reads TGTGCCAGCAGTAGAAACGAAGTCTCCTACGAGCAGTACTTC. V is TRBV27 and J is TRBJ2-7; D is ambiguous. Trimming stripped 5 bases from V and 0 bases from J, with 11 bases between. In germline, CDR1 is MNHEY, CDR2 SMNVEV (reference sequence). The CDR3 covers 14 residues.

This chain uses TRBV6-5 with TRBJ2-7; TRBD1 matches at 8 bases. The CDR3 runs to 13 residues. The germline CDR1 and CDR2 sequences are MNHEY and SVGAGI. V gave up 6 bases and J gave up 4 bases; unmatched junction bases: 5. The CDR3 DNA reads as TGTGCCAGCAGCATGAACAGGGGGTACGAGCAGTACTTC. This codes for CASSMNRGYEQYF.

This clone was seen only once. The CDR3 DNA sequence: TGTGCCACCAGCAGAGGGGGGCTAGGAGGAGACGAGCAGTACTTC. Translating gives CATSRGGLGGDEQYF. The chain employs TRBV15 and TRBJ2-7; a possible D gene is TRBD1 (6 bases). This CDR3 has 15 amino acids. In germline, CDR1 is LNHNV, CDR2 YYDKDF (reference sequence). V was trimmed by 1 base and J by 5 bases, leaving 15 bases between them.

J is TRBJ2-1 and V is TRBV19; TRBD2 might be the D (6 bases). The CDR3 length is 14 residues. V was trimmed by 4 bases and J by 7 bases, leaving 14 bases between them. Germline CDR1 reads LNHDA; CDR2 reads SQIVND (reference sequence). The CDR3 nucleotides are TGTGCCAGTAGTAGCGATGGCGGGGCGAATGAGCAGTTCTTC. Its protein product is CASSSDGGANEQFF.